This paragraph covers one TCR beta chain sequence. The antigen remains undetermined. This entry is derived from a study of CD8 T cells in Susac syndrome. Study findings and constraints: Peak Susac CD8+ clonal expansion occurred in TEMRA cells and active patients.

RNA totalling about 0.45 to 1 ug underwent reverse transcription with random hexamers. TCRdb itself ran the immunoSEQ multiplex PCR reads through MiXCR, one entry per CDR3 protein. The sample holds approximately 57,000 distinct CDR3 sequences; approximately 95% are singletons and the top ten take roughly 0.79%. Sequencing targeted TCR beta in T cells from blood (CD8+ and CD4+). Trimming removed 6 bases from V and 2 bases from J, with 14 bases in between. This CDR3 has 13 residues. Germline V gene lookup returns CDR1 DFQATT and CDR2 SNEGSKA (reference sequence). Sequencing was carried out using CD8+ T cells from PBMCs. The chain is built from TRBV20-1 and TRBJ2-7; TRBD1 might be the D (6 bases). The sequence came from a human donor with Susac syndrome. CDR3: CSATDRQAYEQYF. The CDR3 nucleotides read TGCAGTGCCACCGACCGACAGGCCTACGAGCAGTACTTC.